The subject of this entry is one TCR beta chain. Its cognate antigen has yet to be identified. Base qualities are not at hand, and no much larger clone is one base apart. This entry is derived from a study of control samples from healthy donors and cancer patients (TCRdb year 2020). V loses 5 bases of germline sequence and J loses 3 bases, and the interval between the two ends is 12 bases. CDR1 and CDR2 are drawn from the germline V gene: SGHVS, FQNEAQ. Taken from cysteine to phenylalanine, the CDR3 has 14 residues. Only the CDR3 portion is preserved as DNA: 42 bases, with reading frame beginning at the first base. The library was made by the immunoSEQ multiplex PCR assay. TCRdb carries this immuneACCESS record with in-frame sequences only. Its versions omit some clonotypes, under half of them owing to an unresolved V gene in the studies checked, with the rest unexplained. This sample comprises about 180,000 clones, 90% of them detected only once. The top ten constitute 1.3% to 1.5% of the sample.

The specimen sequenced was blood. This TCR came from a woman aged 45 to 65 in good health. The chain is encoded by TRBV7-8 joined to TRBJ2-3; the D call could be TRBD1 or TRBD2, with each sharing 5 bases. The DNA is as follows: TGTGCCAGCAGCAGGGGACGGTTAACAGATACGCAGTATTTT. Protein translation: CASSRGRLTDTQYF.